This record covers a single TCR beta chain. This entry belongs to a study of shared clonotypes between healthy human individuals. When replicate PCRs were run on unsorted PBMC, they used approximately 300 ng DNA, 25,000 to 35,000 T cell genomes. Ten immunoSEQ deep assay plates served to sequence unsorted PBMC DNA. Sequenced by immunoSEQ multiplex PCR; TCRdb stores in-frame clones only, minus some. The sample gives about half a million clones, around 80% of which show up once; around 12% is in the top ten. Trimming removed 6 bases from V and 8 bases from J, with 23 bases in between. Looked up from germline, CDR1 is SGDLS and CDR2 is YYNGEE. The CDR3 is made up of 15 amino acids.

The sample taken for sequencing was PBMCs. The rearrangement uses TRBV9 and TRBJ1-1; possibly TRBD1 for D (6 bases). The TCR originated in a woman aged 35 to 49 in good health. Some clones in this sample may be carry-over from other donors' samples. This CDR3 reads CASTRTGISSHEAFF. DNA of the CDR3: TGTGCCAGCACCCGTACAGGGATTAGTTCCCACGAAGCTTTCTTT.